The TCR beta chain described here comes from a study of Graves' ophthalmopathy and Graves' hyperthyroidism. RNA transcripts were the source from which TCR beta CDR3 regions were amplified. First-round RT-PCR relied on HTBI primers, and a second-round multiplex PCR came next. TCRdb processed the multiplex PCR reads anew with MiXCR; each CDR3 protein has one entry. The repertoire consists of hundreds of thousands of distinct CDR3 sequences, with 22% occurring once and the leading ten covering about 6.6%. The stable label applied to hyperthyroidism with no ophthalmopathy within 18 months of follow-up. Among the exclusions were patients with other autoimmune diseases, uncontrolled infections, pregnancy or lactation. As concerns this clonotype: Its antigen is unknown.

Regarding the study as a whole: At 70.59% sensitivity and 72.22% specificity, the model predicted progression of the ophthalmopathy. The blood repertoire also included most expanded thyroid clonotypes above 0.001 frequency.

Germline V gene sequence: CDR1 PRHDT, CDR2 FYEKMQ (reference sequence). Trimming removed 6 bases from V and 1 base from J, with 24 bases in between. The CDR3 extends over 18 amino acids. This chain joins TRBV13 and TRBJ2-5, with a tentative D call TRBD1 (6 bases). This TCR was sampled from a woman between 18 and 29 years old with stable Graves' hyperthyroidism. Some clones in this sample may be carry-over from other donors' samples. Sequenced material: peripheral blood. The DNA for the CDR3 is TGTGCCAGCAGTCCACGTCACCCAGGGGACGCCCTCCAAGAGACCCAGTACTTC. Translated: CASSPRHPGDALQETQYF.